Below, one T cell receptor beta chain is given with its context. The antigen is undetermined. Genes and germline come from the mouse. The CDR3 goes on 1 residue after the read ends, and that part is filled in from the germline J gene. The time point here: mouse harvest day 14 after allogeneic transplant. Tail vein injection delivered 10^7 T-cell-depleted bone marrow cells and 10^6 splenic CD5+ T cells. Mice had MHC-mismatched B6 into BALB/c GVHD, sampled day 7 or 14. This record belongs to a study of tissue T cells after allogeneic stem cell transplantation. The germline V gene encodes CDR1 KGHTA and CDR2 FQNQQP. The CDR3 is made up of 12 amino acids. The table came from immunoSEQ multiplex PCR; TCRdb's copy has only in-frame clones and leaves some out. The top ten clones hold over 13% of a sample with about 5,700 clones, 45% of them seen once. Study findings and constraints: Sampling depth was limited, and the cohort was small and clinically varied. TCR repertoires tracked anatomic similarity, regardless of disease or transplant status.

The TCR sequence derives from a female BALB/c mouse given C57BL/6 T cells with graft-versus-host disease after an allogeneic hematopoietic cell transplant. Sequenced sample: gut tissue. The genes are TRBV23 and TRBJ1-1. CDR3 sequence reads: CSSSPRNTEVFF. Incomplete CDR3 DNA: TGCTCCAGCAGTCCCCGAAACACAGAAGTCTTC.